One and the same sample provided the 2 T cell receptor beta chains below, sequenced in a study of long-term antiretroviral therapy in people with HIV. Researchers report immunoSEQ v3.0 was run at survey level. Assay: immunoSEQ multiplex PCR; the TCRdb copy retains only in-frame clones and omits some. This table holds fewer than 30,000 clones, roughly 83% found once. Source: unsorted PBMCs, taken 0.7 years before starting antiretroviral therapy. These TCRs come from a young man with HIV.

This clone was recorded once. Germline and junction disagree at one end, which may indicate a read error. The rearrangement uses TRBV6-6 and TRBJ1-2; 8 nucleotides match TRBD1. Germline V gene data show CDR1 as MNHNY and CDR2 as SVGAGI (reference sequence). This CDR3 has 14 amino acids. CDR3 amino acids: CASSAGTGTYGYTF. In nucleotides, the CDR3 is TGCGCCAGCAGCGCTGGGACAGGCACCTATGGCTACACCTTC.

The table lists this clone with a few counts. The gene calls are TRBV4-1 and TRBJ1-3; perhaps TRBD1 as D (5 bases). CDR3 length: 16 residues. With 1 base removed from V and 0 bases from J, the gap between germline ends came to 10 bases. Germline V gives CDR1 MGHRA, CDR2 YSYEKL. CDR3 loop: CASSQGEGISGNTIYF. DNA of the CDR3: TGCGCCAGCAGCCAAGGCGAGGGGATCTCTGGAAACACCATATATTTT.